Below are 18 T cell receptor beta chains sequenced from a single sample in a study of vaccination effects on CD4 cells after COVID-19. Their antigens remain unidentified. Prior to sequencing, the ViraFEST assay stimulated PBMC with viral peptide pools, which expanded the antigen-specific CD4+ T cells. Following culture for ten to eleven days, CD4+ T cells were isolated. The cohort was immunized with two doses of either the BNT162b2 or mRNA-1273 vaccine. The repertoire was sequenced with immunoSEQ multiplex PCR; TCRdb's copy has only in-frame clones and lacks some. The data show some 74,000 clones, about 81% seen once. The specimen was CD4+ T cells from PBMCs cultured with HCoV-229E spike peptides, collected after COVID-19 vaccination. The receptors were sampled from a human donor who received a COVID-19 vaccine.

The chain uses TRBV5-1 and TRBJ2-2; the D gene is possibly TRBD1 (6 bases). CDR3 length: 14 residues. Trimming took 1 base from V and 6 from J, leaving 10 bases between them. Germline loops: CDR1 SGHRS, CDR2 YFSETQ. The CDR3 DNA sequence: TGCGCCAGCAGCTTGCTCCAGGGGTCCGGGGAGCTGTTTTTT. Protein product: CASSLLQGSGELFF. Using reference TRBV5-1 and TRBJ2-2 for the parts outside the CDR3, the full variable domain is KAGVTQTPRYLIKTRGQQVTLSCSPISGHRSVSWYQQTPGQGLQFLFEYFSETQRNKGNFPGRFSGRQFSNSRSEMNVSTLELGDSALYLCASSLLQGSGELFFGEGSRLTVL.

The chain employs TRBV6-2 or TRBV6-3 and TRBJ1-1; D gene uncertain. Germline assignment: CDR1 MNHEY and CDR2 SVGEGT. This CDR3 is 16 amino acids long. Trimming pared 6 bases from V and 4 bases from J, leaving 21 bases between. Here the CDR3 DNA reads TGTGCCAGCAGCGAGCGAGGGAGCCTTTTTTCCACTGAAGCTTTCTTT. Amino acids: CASSERGSLFSTEAFF.

CDR3 in DNA: TGTGCCAGCAGTGGACTTTCAGGGGGCGGCTACACCTTC. It codes for CASSGLSGGGYTF. The genes are TRBV2 and TRBJ1-2, with TRBD1 matching 8 bases. The CDR3 runs to 13 residues. V lost 4 bases and J lost 8; bases outside the gene matches: 6. CDR1 is SNHLY and CDR2 is FYNNEI in the germline V gene.

CDR3 sequence: CASSPEGRGGEKLFF. In DNA, the CDR3 is TGTGCCAGCAGCCCCGAGGGGCGGGGGGGAGAAAAACTGTTTTTT. The rearrangement links TRBV9 to TRBJ1-4; a weak D match, TRBD1 (5 bases). This CDR3 spans 15 amino acids. V was trimmed by 4 bases and J by 8 bases, leaving 18 bases between them. Germline-derived CDR1 and CDR2 are SGDLS and YYNGEE.

The J gene is TRBJ2-3, the V gene TRBV6-5; tentative D call: TRBD1 (6 bases). Trimming took 6 bases from V and 9 from J, leaving 16 bases between them. CDR3 length: 13 residues. Looked up from germline, CDR1 is MNHEY and CDR2 is SVGAGI. The CDR3 protein is CASSSQGRRTQYF. The CDR3 DNA follows: TGTGCCAGCAGCTCCCAGGGGCGTAGAACGCAGTATTTT.

This chain connects TRBV6-6 to TRBJ2-3; 9 bases align to TRBD2. J gave up 6 bases and V 7 bases, and 8 bases lay outside the gene matches. CDR3 length: 14 residues. Germline loops: CDR1 MNHNY, CDR2 SVGAGI (reference sequence). DNA for the CDR3: TGTGCCAGCACACAAGGGGCGGGAGGGGATACGCAGTATTTT. This codes for CASTQGAGGDTQYF.

The V gene is TRBV18, the J gene TRBJ2-2, with 10 nucleotides matching TRBD2. The germline CDR1 and CDR2 sequences are KGHSH and LQKENI. The J segment lost 4 bases and the V segment lost 3 bases, leaving 2 bases of the junction unmatched. The length of the CDR3 is 15 residues. CDR3 nucleotide sequence: TGTGCCAGCTCACCGGGACTAGCGTCCACCGGGGAGCTGTTTTTT. This codes for CASSPGLASTGELFF.

This sequence joins TRBV18 and TRBJ2-2, with D unclear. Germline loops: CDR1 KGHSH, CDR2 LQKENI. The V end was cut by 3 bases, the J end by 3 bases, with 5 bases between. There are 13 residues in the CDR3. The CDR3 DNA is TGTGCCAGCTCACCGTCTTACACCGGGGAGCTGTTTTTT. This codes for CASSPSYTGELFF.

The table lists this clone with a count of one. The rearrangement joins TRBV28 to TRBJ2-7; no firm D call. Trimming cost V 6 bases and J 2 bases, with 17 bases left between them. This CDR3 comprises 15 residues. Germline CDR1 MDHEN, CDR2 SYDVKM. CDR3 in DNA: TGTGCCAGCAGCGCGGTCGATTTGGGCCCCTACGAGCAGTACGTC. Its protein is CASSAVDLGPYEQYV.

The rearrangement joins TRBV7-2 to TRBJ1-2, with D maybe TRBD1 (5 bases). The V end lost 1 base, the J end lost 6 bases, and 9 bases lay between the germline ends. This CDR3 has 13 amino acids. The germline V gene encodes CDR1 SGHTA and CDR2 FQGNSA. Here the CDR3 reads CASSLDRRNGYTF. The CDR3 DNA sequence: TGTGCCAGCAGCTTAGACAGGAGGAATGGCTACACCTTC.

A single count supports this clone. The chain employs TRBV5-1 and TRBJ1-1; possibly TRBD1 for D (6 bases). There are 15 residues in the CDR3. V was pared by 2 bases and J by 0 bases, with 11 bases between. The germline gives CDR1 SGHRS, CDR2 YFSETQ. The CDR3 loop reads CASSFAGDMNTEAFF. The CDR3 nucleotides read TGCGCCAGCAGCTTCGCAGGGGATATGAACACTGAAGCTTTCTTT.

Only a few counts were recorded for this clone. The rearrangement links TRBV13 to TRBJ2-2, with D possibly TRBD1 on 5 matching bases. The CDR3 covers 14 residues. Looked up from germline, CDR1 is PRHDT and CDR2 is FYEKMQ (reference sequence). The V and J ends lost 8 bases and 2 bases respectively, with 12 bases between them. The CDR3 nucleotides are TGTGCCAGCGGGGCACCTACTAACACCGGGGAGCTGTTTTTT. Translation gives CASGAPTNTGELFF.

V gene TRBV5-1 combines with J gene TRBJ2-7, with 9 bases matching TRBD2. There are 15 residues in the CDR3. Germline V lookup: CDR1 SGHRS, CDR2 YFSETQ. V shed 0 bases, J shed 5 bases, and the junction held 6 bases outside the gene matches. The CDR3 nucleotides read TGCGCCAGCAGCTTGGATGTTAGCGGGGGCAACGAGCAGTACGTC. Its translation: CASSLDVSGGNEQYV.

This sequence joins TRBV28 and TRBJ1-5; D perhaps matches TRBD1 (5 bases). Trimming removed 10 bases from V and 3 bases from J, with 13 bases in between. The CDR3 is 13 residues long. The germline gives CDR1 MDHEN, CDR2 SYDVKM. CDR3 protein: CAIQGANNQPQHF. The CDR3 DNA reads as TGTGCCATCCAAGGGGCGAACAATCAGCCCCAGCATTTT. Looking up the rest from reference TRBV28 and TRBJ1-5 gives the full variable domain: DVKVTQSSRYLVKRTGEKVFLECVQDMDHENMFWYRQDPGLGLRLIYFSYDVKMKEKGDIPEGYSVSREKKERFSLILESASTNQTSMYLCAIQGANNQPQHFGDGTRLSIL.

The V call is TRBV18, the J call TRBJ2-5, with D tentatively TRBD2 (6 bases). V was clipped by 0 bases and J by 4 bases, with 9 bases between them. CDR1 is KGHSH and CDR2 is LQKENI in the germline V gene. The CDR3 contains 14 residues. The CDR3 loop is CASSPPGLPETQYF. The CDR3 DNA reads TGTGCCAGCTCACCACCGGGACTCCCAGAGACCCAGTACTTC.

V is TRBV10-3 and J is TRBJ2-7, with 13 positions matching TRBD2. The CDR3 has 14 amino acids. Germline V gives CDR1 ENHRY, CDR2 SYGVKD. V shed 10 bases, J shed 6 bases, and the junction held 9 bases outside the gene matches. DNA of the CDR3: TGTGCCAGCGCGACTAGCGGGGGGCCTCTCGAGCAGTACGTC. It translates to CASATSGGPLEQYV.

The V call is TRBV2, the J call TRBJ2-7; perhaps TRBD1 as D (6 bases). Germline values: CDR1 SNHLY, CDR2 FYNNEI. Trimming took off 6 bases at V and 2 bases at J, with 17 bases between the two ends. CDR3 size: 15 residues. The CDR3 coding sequence is TGTGCCAGCAGCGTTGGAAGGGACACCACCTACGAGCAGTACGTC. Translated: CASSVGRDTTYEQYV.

The chain employs TRBV7-2 and TRBJ2-1, with a weak D call TRBD1 (6 bases). The V end was cut by 3 bases, the J end by 9 bases, with 12 bases between. Germline V CDR1 and CDR2: SGHTA, FQGNSA. The CDR3 covers 13 residues. For the CDR3, the DNA is TGTGCCAGCAGCTTGGGGGCTCCATCTGAGCAGTTCTTC. It yields the protein CASSLGAPSEQFF.